This T cell receptor beta chain is from a study of vaccination and CD4 T cells after COVID-19. This CDR3 comprises 15 residues. V dropped 3 bases and J dropped 1; count of bases not matched to a gene: 4. Germline V lookup: CDR1 LNHDA, CDR2 SQIVND (reference sequence). One entry per CDR3 protein results from TCRdb running MiXCR on the PCR reads. The sample records about 36,000 distinct CDR3 sequences, 36% being singletons. As to time point: late sampling 161 to 241 days after vaccination in a few convalescent patients. Only a few counts were recorded for this clonotype. Sequencing used CD4+ T cells from blood, obtained about 7 months after SARS-CoV-2 vaccination. The J gene is TRBJ2-7, the V gene TRBV19; 9 nucleotides match TRBD1. This sequence was found in a human donor who had recovered from COVID-19. The CDR3 is CASSMGTGRSYEQYF. CDR3 coding DNA: TGTGCCAGTAGTATGGGGACAGGGAGATCCTACGAGCAGTACTTC.